This T cell receptor (beta chain) came from a study of control samples from healthy donors and cancer patients. Sequencing used immunoSEQ multiplex PCR; TCRdb keeps in-frame clones, though not all of them. The sample lists 100,000 to 120,000 clones, more than 75% occurring once. Germline values: CDR1 SGHDT, CDR2 YYEEEE. This CDR3 is 13 amino acids long. Deletions cut 0 bases from V and 7 bases from J, with 8 bases between. This rearrangement joins TRBV5-6 to TRBJ1-5; D remains unclear. The specimen was PBMCs. This clonotype was obtained from a woman in her sixties or seventies with lung cancer. The CDR3 here is CASSLDSKQPQHF. For the CDR3, the DNA is TGTGCCAGCAGCTTGGACAGTAAACAGCCCCAGCATTTT. The entire variable domain, with the rest obtained from reference TRBV5-6 and TRBJ1-5, is as follows: DAGVTQSPTHLIKTRGQQVTLRCSPKSGHDTVSWYQQALGQGPQFIFQYYEEEERQRGNFPDRFSGHQFPNYSSELNVNALLLGDSALYLCASSLDSKQPQHFGDGTRLSIL.